The source of this T cell receptor beta chain is a study of control samples from healthy donors and cancer patients. Only in-frame clones appear in the TCRdb table, and some are missing; sequencing was by immunoSEQ multiplex PCR. The table lists roughly 160,000 clones, 95% to 96% of them singletons. Germline-derived CDR1 and CDR2 are PRHDT and FYEKMQ (reference sequence). The CDR3 extends over 13 amino acids. Trimming removed 1 base from V and 7 bases from J; junction bases left unmatched: 0. This chain links TRBV13 with TRBJ2-2, with 7 bases matching TRBD1. Input material: blood. This receptor was taken from a woman aged 25 to 39 in good health. This chain's CDR3 is CASSLDRGGELFF. DNA of the CDR3: TGTGCCAGCAGCTTAGACAGGGGCGGGGAGCTGTTTTTT.